This passage covers 19 T cell receptor beta chains from one sample sequenced in a study of T-cell reconstitution after alpha-beta-depleted transplantation in children (dated by TCRdb to 2016 to 2017). The library came from PCR. Instrument used: Illumina HiSeq 2500. TCR library preparation used molecular barcoding, with unique molecular identifiers applied to normalize quantification of the TCRbeta repertoire. Clones were called with MiXCR by TCRdb after fastp trimmed the public reads at Q25, and only in-frame beta chains were retained. CDR3 protein sequences are deduplicated, and each keeps its most common genes and DNA. A total of 500,000 to 750,000 distinct CDR3 sequences appear in this sample, 10% to 15% of them only once. Together, the top ten hold around 2.2% of the sample. The treatment or condition label corresponds to: allogeneic hematopoietic cell transplantation with graft depleted of TCRalphabeta T cells and CD19 B cells.

Specimen: PBMCs, mostly from graft donor cells, collected 360 days after TCRalphabeta/CD19-depleted stem cell transplant. The receptors were sampled from a male patient younger than 18 who had a stem cell transplant for acute myeloid leukemia, so the T cells may come from the graft donor.

This clonotype has a handful of counts. This sequence joins TRBV20-1 and TRBJ2-2; D is unclear. The V gene lost 5 bases and the J gene lost 7 bases, with 20 bases spanning the gap. CDR1 and CDR2 (germline): DFQATT, SNEGSKA (reference sequence). The CDR3 runs to 15 residues. As DNA, the CDR3 is TGCAGTGCTTCCCGGTCGTCTGGGTATGGCGGGGAGCTGTTTTTT. Protein sequence: CSASRSSGYGGELFF.

This clonotype was detected only a few times. The V and J genes are TRBV10-3 and TRBJ2-1; D remains unclear. There are 16 residues in the CDR3. The germline V gene has CDR1 ENHRY and CDR2 SYGVKD. Trimming stripped 0 bases from V and 0 bases from J, with 9 bases between. The DNA of the CDR3 is TGTGCCATCAGTGAGTCATCGGTGCTCTCCTACAATGAGCAGTTCTTC. Translated: CAISESSVLSYNEQFF.

This clonotype has just a few counts. The CDR3 DNA reads TGTGCCAGCAGCACCTTGACAGGGGGCAATGAGCAGTTCTTC. Its translation is CASSTLTGGNEQFF. The genes are TRBV27 and TRBJ2-1; 9 bases are a match to TRBD1. The CDR3 extends over 14 amino acids. Trimming at V came to 6 bases and at J to 6 bases, leaving 6 bases not matched to a gene. Germline assignment: CDR1 MNHEY and CDR2 SMNVEV (reference sequence).

The rearrangement joins TRBV5-1 to TRBJ1-1; D is unresolved. The germline V and J ends were trimmed by 3 bases and 3 bases, with 15 bases remaining between them. This CDR3 spans 15 amino acids. Germline CDR1 and CDR2: SGHRS and YFSETQ. As DNA, the CDR3 is TGCGCCAGCAGCTCTATCATTGCGGGCCACACTGAAGCTTTCTTT. It yields the protein CASSSIIAGHTEAFF. The full variable domain, completed using reference TRBV5-1 and TRBJ1-1, is KAGVTQTPRYLIKTRGQQVTLSCSPISGHRSVSWYQQTPGQGLQFLFEYFSETQRNKGNFPGRFSGRQFSNSRSEMNVSTLELGDSALYLCASSSIIAGHTEAFFGQGTRLTVV.

This clonotype was seen ten or more times. This sequence joins TRBV7-6 and TRBJ2-1, with D maybe TRBD2 (6 bases). CDR1 and CDR2 (germline): SGHVS, FNYEAQ. The CDR3 consists of 16 residues. Trimming removed 5 bases at V and 0 bases at J, with 14 bases between. The CDR3 sequence: CASSPRDSSSYNEQFF. CDR3 nucleotides: TGTGCCAGCAGCCCCCGGGACTCAAGCTCCTACAATGAGCAGTTCTTC.

The chain has TRBV28 and TRBJ2-7; 8 nucleotides match TRBD2. This CDR3 spans 16 amino acids. V dropped 3 bases and J dropped 5; count of bases not matched to a gene: 12. Germline V gene sequence: CDR1 MDHEN, CDR2 SYDVKM. The CDR3 here is CASSFSGTSIIHEQYF. DNA of the CDR3: TGTGCCAGCAGTTTCTCGGGGACTAGTATCATCCACGAGCAGTACTTC.

This clonotype showed up many times. The rearrangement uses TRBV29-1 and TRBJ1-1, with D perhaps TRBD1 (5 bases). The CDR3 has 14 residues. Germline V gives CDR1 SQVTM, CDR2 ANQGSEA. V dropped 5 bases and J dropped 1 base, with 14 bases sitting between them. CDR3 DNA sequence: TGCAGCGTTTTTCCATCGGGGACGAACACTGAAGCTTTCTTT. Translation gives CSVFPSGTNTEAFF.

This clonotype was seen a handful of times. J is TRBJ1-4 and V is TRBV12-3 or TRBV12-4; D may be TRBD1 (6 bases). Trimming pared 6 bases from V and 2 bases from J, leaving 13 bases between. The CDR3 is 15 amino acids. The CDR3 DNA sequence: TGTGCCAGCAGCCTTACAGGGACGACTAATGAAAAACTGTTTTTT. Translating gives CASSLTGTTNEKLFF.

This clonotype was counted once. One junction end disagrees with the germline gene, perhaps due to a read error. V is TRBV20-1 and J is TRBJ2-1; TRBD2 matches at 8 bases. Looked up from germline, CDR1 is DFQATT and CDR2 is SNEGSKA (reference sequence). The CDR3 spans 19 residues. CDR3 protein: CRARVELAVPPSSYNEQFF. In nucleotides, the CDR3 is TGCAGGGCTAGAGTGGAACTAGCGGTACCACCCAGCTCCTACAATGAGCAGTTCTTC.

In this sample, this clonotype turned up once. This chain links TRBV12-2 with TRBJ1-6; TRBD1 was called by the table and not checked on the DNA. TRBV12-2 is deemed a pseudogene. CDR3 length equals 14 residues. The CDR3 reads CASRPTGLHSPLHF. In DNA form, the CDR3 reads TGTGCAAGTCGCCCGACAGGGCTTCATTCACCCCTCCACTTT.

This clonotype has only a few counts. The CDR3 here is CSGLRGQANSPLHF. CDR3 coding DNA: TGCAGCGGCCTCCGTGGACAGGCGAATTCACCCCTCCACTTT. This chain joins TRBV29-1 and TRBJ1-6; TRBD1 matches at 7 bases. This CDR3 has 14 residues. The ends lost 7 bases at V and 7 bases at J; junction bases unmatched: 10. From germline, CDR1 is SQVTM and CDR2 ANQGSEA.

The chain has TRBV29-1 and TRBJ2-3; 12 positions match TRBD2. The CDR3 totals 15 residues. Per germline, CDR1 SQVTM and CDR2 ANQGSEA. The V and J ends lost 6 bases and 6 bases, in that order; junction bases with no gene match: 10. The CDR3 sequence is CSVGWTSGIWDTQYF. The CDR3 DNA follows: TGCAGCGTGGGGTGGACTAGCGGGATTTGGGATACGCAGTATTTT.

The CDR3 coding sequence is TGCAGCGTCGAGACATTTGCTAGCACAGATACGCAGTATTTT. This gives the protein CSVETFASTDTQYF. The chain couples TRBV29-1 to TRBJ2-3; D is uncertain. The V end was cut by 6 bases, the J end by 0 bases, with 13 bases between. The CDR3 spans 14 residues. Germline CDR1 is SQVTM and CDR2 is ANQGSEA.

The V gene is TRBV20-1, the J gene TRBJ2-7; a possible D gene is TRBD2 (5 bases). Per the germline V gene, CDR1 is DFQATT and CDR2 is SNEGSKA (reference sequence). The ends were cut back, 6 bases at V and 4 bases at J, with 16 bases in the middle. This CDR3 has 13 residues. The CDR3 DNA reads as TGCAGTGCCCTTTTCCTAGCTCATTACGAGCAGTACTTC. Protein: CSALFLAHYEQYF.

This clonotype came up a few times. V and J are TRBV5-1 and TRBJ2-3; TRBD2 agrees at 11 bases. V was clipped by 1 base and J by 0 bases; unmatched bases: 10. In germline, CDR1 is SGHRS, CDR2 YFSETQ. This CDR3 is built from 19 residues. The DNA of the CDR3 is TGCGCCAGCAGCTTGTATGGGACTAGCGGAGATGGGAGCACAGATACGCAGTATTTT. This gives the protein CASSLYGTSGDGSTDTQYF.

V gene TRBV20-1 combines with J gene TRBJ2-7, with 8 bases fitting TRBD1. V trimming: 5 bases; J trimming: 3 bases; junction bases outside the gene matches: 12. The CDR3 consists of 15 residues. The germline V gene encodes CDR1 DFQATT and CDR2 SNEGSKA (reference sequence). As DNA, the CDR3 is TGCAGTGCTGCACTCCAGTGGACAGGGAACTACGAGCAGTACTTC. Residues: CSAALQWTGNYEQYF.

The rearrangement uses TRBV27 and TRBJ2-1; D may be TRBD2 (6 bases). V dropped 2 bases and J dropped 2 bases, with 10 bases sitting between them. The CDR3 runs 15 residues. The V gene's germline CDR1 is MNHEY and CDR2 SMNVEV (reference sequence). CDR3 in DNA: TGTGCCAGCAGTTTAAGGGAGGTACCCTACAATGAGCAGTTCTTC. This translates into CASSLREVPYNEQFF.

This clonotype turned up a few times. This chain joins TRBV20-1 and TRBJ2-7; D perhaps matches TRBD2 (6 bases). CDR3 length equals 11 residues. The germline V gene has CDR1 DFQATT and CDR2 SNEGSKA (reference sequence). V was trimmed by 8 bases and J by 5 bases, leaving 13 bases between them. The CDR3 sequence is CSPEGFDEQYF. The CDR3 DNA follows: TGCAGTCCGGAGGGGTTCGACGAGCAGTACTTC.

This sequence joins TRBV9 and TRBJ2-5; no reliable D call. The germline V gene encodes CDR1 SGDLS and CDR2 YYNGEE. V lost 1 base and J 2 bases, leaving 3 bases between the germline ends. The CDR3 spans 12 residues. The CDR3 loop reads CASSVSQETQYF. CDR3 nucleotide sequence: TGTGCCAGCAGCGTATCACAAGAGACCCAGTACTTC.